This T cell receptor (beta chain) originates from a study of blood T cells in healthy people across ages. This clonotype has a handful of counts. The authors ran a second PCR of roughly 7 to 11 cycles using a sample-barcoded 5' primer and a J-beta primer mix. TCRdb ran MiXCR on the 5' RACE reads and lists one entry per CDR3 protein. The top ten clones hold 22% of a sample with 700,000 to 950,000 distinct CDR3 sequences, over 45% of them seen once. Germline V gene data show CDR1 as SGHTA and CDR2 as FQGNSA. The V end lost 5 bases, the J end lost 5 bases, and 12 bases lay between the germline ends. The CDR3 is 13 residues long. Each sample yielded at least 6.5 million isolated PBMCs.

This clonotype originated in a man younger than 45 in good health. Sequences were obtained from blood. The chain recombines TRBV7-2 with TRBJ1-1; the D is unclear. The CDR3 bases are TGTGCCAGCAGCCTAGGGCGTCTGACTGAAGCTTTCTTT. Encoded protein: CASSLGRLTEAFF. Supplemented by reference TRBV7-2 and TRBJ1-1, the full variable domain reads GAGVSQSPSNKVTEKGKDVELRCDPISGHTALYWYRQSLGQGLEFLIYFQGNSAPDKSGLPSDRFSAERTGGSVSTLTIQRTQQEDSAVYLCASSLGRLTEAFFGQGTRLTVV.